This TCR beta chain was recorded in a study of PD-1 blockade in classical Hodgkin lymphoma. Exposure to brentuximab vedotin varied, and each patient had relapsed following autologous stem cell transplantation. The patients, who had relapsed/refractory classical Hodgkin lymphoma, achieved best responses of complete response, partial response or progressive disease. Germline CDR1 and CDR2: LNHNV and YYDKDF (reference sequence). The CDR3 has 17 residues. Between the trimmed V and J ends, which lost 0 bases and 7 bases, there was a span of 16 bases. Using immunoSEQ multiplex PCR, the repertoire was profiled, and TCRdb retains in-frame clones only, with some absent. The data hold some 150,000 clones, with approximately 81% observed a single time.

The TCR sequence derives from a human donor with classical Hodgkin lymphoma. The chain joins TRBV15 to TRBJ1-6; perhaps TRBD1 as D (6 bases). The sample consisted of peripheral blood mononuclear cells (PBMCs), taken before the second cycle of nivolumab. CDR3 DNA: TGTGCCACCAGCAGAGATCACAGGGCGTCGCGGAATTCACCCCTCCACTTT. Translating gives CATSRDHRASRNSPLHF.